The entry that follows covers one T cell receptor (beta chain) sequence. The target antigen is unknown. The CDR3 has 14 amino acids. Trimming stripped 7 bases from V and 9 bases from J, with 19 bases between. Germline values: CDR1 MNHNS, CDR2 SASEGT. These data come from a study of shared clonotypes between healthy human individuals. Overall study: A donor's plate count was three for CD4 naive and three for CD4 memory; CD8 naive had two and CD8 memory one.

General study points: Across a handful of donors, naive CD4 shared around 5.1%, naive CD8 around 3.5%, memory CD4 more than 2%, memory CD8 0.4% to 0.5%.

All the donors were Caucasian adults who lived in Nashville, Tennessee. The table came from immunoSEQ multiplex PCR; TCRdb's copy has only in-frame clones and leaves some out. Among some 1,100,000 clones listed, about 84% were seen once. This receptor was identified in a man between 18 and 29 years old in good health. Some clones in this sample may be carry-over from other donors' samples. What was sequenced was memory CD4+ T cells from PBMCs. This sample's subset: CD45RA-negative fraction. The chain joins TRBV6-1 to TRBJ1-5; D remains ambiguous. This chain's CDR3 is CASTDRVSGGPQHF. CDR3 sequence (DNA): TGTGCCAGCACCGACCGGGTCTCGGGTGGGCCCCAGCATTTT.